In this sample, the clone carrying this TCR beta chain turned up once. This sample stems from a study of control samples from healthy donors and cancer patients. Germline V gene lookup returns CDR1 MDHEN and CDR2 SYDVKM. V was clipped by 2 bases and J by 13 bases, with 9 bases between them. The CDR3 consists of 11 residues. Libraries were prepared by immunoSEQ multiplex PCR; TCRdb keeps only in-frame clonotypes and omits some of them. The table shows fewer than 110,000 clones, with roughly 91% occurring only once. The sequenced sample was blood. The clonotype was recovered from a man aged 30 to 45 in good health. The chain has TRBV28 and TRBJ2-1, with D possibly matching TRBD1 (6 bases). The CDR3 DNA is TGTGCCAGCAGTTTAAACAGGGATCAGTTCTTC. This sequence encodes CASSLNRDQFF.